The 10 T cell receptor beta chains given below trace back to one sample, sequenced in a study of T cell responses to AZD1222 COVID-19 vaccine. Method: immunoSEQ multiplex PCR; TCRdb's copy keeps in-frame clones and lacks some. Of approximately 200,000 clones in the sample, 88% are singletons; the top ten hold more than 7%. The sample here was peripheral blood, taken on day 0 of AZD1222 vaccination. The receptors originated from an adult in good health.

This clone has just a few counts. V and J are TRBV3-1 (or the pseudogene TRBV3-2) and TRBJ2-7; 8 nucleotides agree with TRBD1. Germline V gives CDR1 LGHDT, CDR2 YNNKEL (reference sequence). Unmatched junction bases numbered 11, after V lost 6 bases and J lost 7 bases. The CDR3 is 14 residues long. The CDR3 nucleotides read TGTGCCAGCAGACCGGGACAGGATTTTGGAGAGCAGTACTTC. It encodes CASRPGQDFGEQYF.

This chain joins TRBV7-6 and TRBJ2-1; D remains ambiguous. The length of the CDR3 is 13 residues. With 1 base removed from V and 8 bases from J, the gap between germline ends came to 9 bases. Germline assignment: CDR1 SGHVS and CDR2 FNYEAQ. The CDR3 sequence is CASSLGVFDEQFF. In DNA form, the CDR3 reads TGTGCCAGCAGCTTAGGGGTATTCGATGAGCAGTTCTTC.

The chain links TRBV2 to TRBJ1-2; TRBD1 matches at 9 bases. The CDR3 loop spans 16 amino acids. Germline CDR1 SNHLY, CDR2 FYNNEI. Trimming took 3 bases from V and 1 from J; bases not matched to a gene: 6. DNA of the CDR3: TGTGCCAGCAGTGACCCCGCGGGACAGGGTAACTATGGCTACACCTTC. Protein sequence: CASSDPAGQGNYGYTF.

The rearrangement uses TRBV2 and TRBJ1-1; D remains unclear. The length of the CDR3 is 13 residues. Germline CDR1 SNHLY, CDR2 FYNNEI. V lost 1 base and J lost 6, with 9 bases in between. The CDR3 sequence is CASSEGRTPEAFF. The CDR3 nucleotides are TGTGCCAGCAGTGAAGGACGGACCCCTGAAGCTTTCTTT.

Only a few counts were recorded for this clone. The chain recombines TRBV5-1 with TRBJ2-1; TRBD2 is a possible D gene (7 bases). The CDR3 covers 16 residues. V was shortened by 0 bases and J by 5 bases, with 15 bases between the two germline ends. Germline V gives CDR1 SGHRS, CDR2 YFSETQ. The CDR3 protein is CASSLGLAGADNEQFF. For the CDR3, the DNA is TGCGCCAGCAGCTTGGGACTGGCGGGGGCCGACAATGAGCAGTTCTTC. The whole variable domain, filled in from reference TRBV5-1 and TRBJ2-1, reads KAGVTQTPRYLIKTRGQQVTLSCSPISGHRSVSWYQQTPGQGLQFLFEYFSETQRNKGNFPGRFSGRQFSNSRSEMNVSTLELGDSALYLCASSLGLAGADNEQFFGPGTRLTVL.

The rearrangement joins TRBV7-8 to TRBJ2-7, with 9 bases lining up with TRBD2. Germline values: CDR1 SGHVS, CDR2 FQNEAQ. This CDR3 has 18 amino acids. The junction had 12 bases not matched to a gene; V was cut back by 2 bases and J by 1 base. The CDR3 DNA sequence: TGTGCCAGCAGCTTACTTTGGGCTGGCGGGGGGGTATCCTACGAGCAGTACTTC. Amino acids: CASSLLWAGGGVSYEQYF.

This chain uses TRBV6-4 with TRBJ2-1; TRBD2 agrees at 7 bases. J was trimmed by 7 bases and V by 4 bases; bases with no gene match: 10. The germline gives CDR1 MRHNA, CDR2 SNTAGT. This CDR3 region has 15 residues. The CDR3 is CASSGTSTARNEQFF. The CDR3 DNA follows: TGTGCCAGCAGTGGGACTAGTACGGCTAGAAATGAGCAGTTCTTC.

This sequence joins TRBV6-1 and TRBJ1-5; D is ambiguous. V dropped 1 base and J dropped 9 bases, with 7 bases sitting between them. The CDR3 contains 12 residues. CDR1 and CDR2 from the germline V gene are MNHNS and SASEGT. CDR3: CASSEGRRPQHF. The CDR3 coding sequence is TGTGCCAGCAGTGAAGGTCGGAGGCCCCAGCATTTT.

CDR3: CATWELLNTEAFF. The CDR3 coding sequence is TGCGCCACCTGGGAACTCCTGAACACTGAAGCTTTCTTT. The V and J genes are TRBV23-1 and TRBJ1-1; the D is unclear. TRBV23-1 is sorted into the ORF group, with uncertain function. Trimming stripped 10 bases from V and 0 bases from J, with 12 bases between. The CDR3 runs to 13 residues.

This clone was seen just once. The V call is TRBV18, the J call TRBJ1-5, with D unclear. The ends were cut back, 0 bases at V and 2 bases at J, with 14 bases in the middle. The CDR3 runs 17 residues. Germline V gene data show CDR1 as KGHSH and CDR2 as LQKENI. CDR3 bases: TGTGCCAGCTCACCACCGGAGCGGCCCGGGGGCAATCAGCCCCAGCATTTT. Protein: CASSPPERPGGNQPQHF.